These 27 T cell receptor beta chains were sequenced from one sample in a study of shared clonotypes between healthy human individuals. Naive CD8 cells lacked CD45RO and underwent positive selection for CCR7, leaving out terminally differentiated effector memory CD45RA+ cells. This table comes from immunoSEQ multiplex PCR, and its TCRdb copy is limited to in-frame clones, with some not included. This table has about 550,000 clones, around 95% appearing once. The sequenced material came from naive CD8+ T cells sorted from blood. Receptors originate from a woman in her thirties in good health.

The chain uses TRBV4-1 and TRBJ2-2; weak D call: TRBD2 (6 bases). V lost 2 bases and J lost 5, with 9 bases in between. CDR1 is MGHRA, CDR2 YSYEKL, per germline. The CDR3 runs 14 residues. CDR3 loop: CASSQQAGTGELFF. CDR3 sequence (DNA): TGCGCCAGCAGCCAACAAGCGGGTACCGGGGAGCTGTTTTTT.

The sample holds one count of this clone. The J gene is TRBJ2-2, the V gene TRBV19; D is unresolved. The ends were cut back, 5 bases at V and 3 bases at J, with 22 bases in the middle. CDR1 is LNHDA and CDR2 is SQIVND in the germline V gene (reference sequence). This CDR3 has 18 amino acids. DNA for the CDR3: TGTGCCAGTAGTCCCCACCGTCGAGGTGTAGGCGACACCGGGGAGCTGTTTTTT. Amino acid sequence: CASSPHRRGVGDTGELFF. Full variable domain (rest looked up from reference TRBV19 and TRBJ2-2): DGGITQSPKYLFRKEGQNVTLSCEQNLNHDAMYWYRQDPGQGLRLIYYSQIVNDFQKGDIAEGYSVSREKKESFPLTVTSAQKNPTAFYLCASSPHRRGVGDTGELFFGEGSRLTVL.

Note on this clone: An end of the junction does not agree with germline; a read error may underlie this. CDR3 sequence (DNA): TGTGCCAGCAGCTTAGGCGCGCGAGGAGTCCGGGACTTC. The encoded protein is CASSLGARGVRDF. The chain has TRBV7-9 and TRBJ2-5; D is unclear. Germline V gene lookup returns CDR1 SEHNR and CDR2 FQNEAQ (reference sequence). This CDR3 spans 13 amino acids.

This chain uses TRBV11-2 with TRBJ2-7; D not resolved. This CDR3 is 12 amino acids long. The germline gives CDR1 SGHAT, CDR2 FQNNGV. V was pared by 5 bases and J by 5 bases, with 10 bases between. The chain's CDR3 is CASSPGWDEQYF. CDR3 nucleotides: TGTGCCAGCAGCCCGGGTTGGGACGAGCAGTACTTC. Variable domain in full (rest from reference TRBV11-2 and TRBJ2-7): EAGVAQSPRYKIIEKRQSVAFWCNPISGHATLYWYQQILGQGPKLLIQFQNNGVVDDSQLPKDRFSAERLKGVDSTLKIQPAKLEDSAVYLCASSPGWDEQYFGPGTRLTVT.

The CDR3 DNA follows: TGTGCCAGAAAGCCGGGACTAGCGGGGATGCGAGCCGTTGATACGCAGTATTTT. It translates to CARKPGLAGMRAVDTQYF. The chain has TRBV7-2 and TRBJ2-3; 13 nucleotides line up with TRBD2. Trimming cost V 9 bases and J 6 bases; bases outside gene matches: 18. The CDR3 totals 18 residues. Per germline, CDR1 SGHTA and CDR2 FQGNSA.

V usage is TRBV4-1 and J usage is TRBJ2-5, with D perhaps TRBD2 (5 bases). Gene TRBJ2-7 matches the end of the DNA better, so the J call may be wrong. CDR1 MGHRA and CDR2 YSYEKL come from the germline V gene. CDR3 length equals 14 residues. As DNA, the CDR3 is TGCGCCAGCAGCCACCTAGCTGGAACCTACGAGCAGTACTTC. Translation: CASSHLAGTYEQYF.

The rearrangement joins TRBV2 to TRBJ2-2, with TRBD1 as a possible D gene (5 bases). The CDR3 runs 13 residues. Germline V gene sequence: CDR1 SNHLY, CDR2 FYNNEI. V was cut by 1 base and J by 5 bases, with 5 bases left in between. The CDR3 loop is CASSEGQTGELFF. In nucleotides, the CDR3 is TGTGCCAGCAGTGAAGGACAGACCGGGGAGCTGTTTTTT.

The genes are TRBV19 and TRBJ1-5; D not certain. CDR3 length: 15 residues. CDR1 LNHDA and CDR2 SQIVND come from the germline V gene (reference sequence). Trimming removed 4 bases from V and 0 bases from J, with 10 bases in between. As DNA, the CDR3 is TGTGCCAGTAGTACGTACACTTATAGCAATCAGCCCCAGCATTTT. Translated: CASSTYTYSNQPQHF.

V usage is TRBV27 and J usage is TRBJ2-2, with TRBD1 matching over 8 bases. The CDR3 covers 15 residues. After removal of 5 bases from V and 4 bases from J, the junction contained 6 bases not matched to a gene. Germline CDR1 MNHEY, CDR2 SMNVEV (reference sequence). The CDR3 reads CASSADRGATGELFF. The CDR3 DNA reads as TGTGCCAGCAGTGCAGACAGGGGAGCCACCGGGGAGCTGTTTTTT.

This chain joins TRBV29-1 and TRBJ1-3; D remains unclear. The CDR3 is 15 residues long. The V gene's germline CDR1 is SQVTM and CDR2 ANQGSEA. Trimming removed 0 bases from V and 3 bases from J, with 12 bases in between. The CDR3 protein is CSVEDQERVGNTIYF. The DNA for the CDR3 is TGCAGCGTTGAAGATCAAGAAAGAGTTGGAAACACCATATATTTT.

V usage is TRBV4-2 and J usage is TRBJ2-7; tentatively, D is TRBD2 (5 bases). The CDR3 spans 15 residues. The V gene's germline CDR1 is LGHNA and CDR2 YNFKEQ. Trimming took 0 bases from V and 9 from J, leaving 18 bases between them. The CDR3 sequence is CASSQDAPRTEGQYF. Written as DNA, the CDR3 is TGTGCCAGCAGCCAAGATGCCCCGCGGACCGAGGGGCAGTACTTC.

The chain is built from TRBV10-2 and TRBJ2-1; D is possibly TRBD1 (6 bases). This CDR3 is 16 amino acids long. The V end was cut by 6 bases, the J end by 0 bases, with 15 bases between. CDR1 and CDR2 from the germline V gene are WSHSY and SAAADI. CDR3 DNA sequence: TGCGCCAGCAGGGACAGAGCTCCTAACTCCTACAATGAGCAGTTCTTC. It specifies CASRDRAPNSYNEQFF.

J is TRBJ2-3 and V is TRBV5-1; no firm D call. V was trimmed by 4 bases and J by 4 bases, leaving 13 bases between them. CDR3 length: 14 amino acids. Per germline, CDR1 SGHRS and CDR2 YFSETQ. CDR3 region: CASSGPFLADTQYF. The CDR3, as DNA: TGCGCCAGCAGCGGCCCTTTCCTCGCAGATACGCAGTATTTT.

Written as DNA, the CDR3 is TGTGCCAGCAGTGGCCTCGGCGGGATAACCTACAATGAGCAGTTCTTC. Amino acids: CASSGLGGITYNEQFF. The chain carries TRBV27 and TRBJ2-1; possibly TRBD2 for D (6 bases). V was shortened by 5 bases and J by 2 bases, with 16 bases between the two germline ends. The CDR3 covers 16 residues. From germline, CDR1 is MNHEY and CDR2 SMNVEV (reference sequence).

This sequence joins TRBV6-1 and TRBJ2-1; a weak D match, TRBD2 (5 bases). The CDR3 spans 15 residues. Germline V lookup: CDR1 MNHNS, CDR2 SASEGT. Trimming cost V 3 bases and J 0 bases, with 9 bases left between them. CDR3 sequence reads: CASSEGGGSYNEQFF. CDR3 nucleotide sequence: TGTGCCAGCAGTGAGGGTGGAGGCTCCTACAATGAGCAGTTCTTC.

The chain couples TRBV25-1 to TRBJ2-2, with a tentative D call TRBD1 (5 bases). The V gene's germline CDR1 is MGHDK and CDR2 SYGVNS. Trimming removed 4 bases at V and 6 bases at J, with 15 bases between. The CDR3 is 15 amino acids. The DNA for the CDR3 is TGTGCCAGCAGTGGGGGCCCCGGTAGCCCCGGGGAGCTGTTTTTT. Protein: CASSGGPGSPGELFF. The full variable domain, with the rest looked up from reference TRBV25-1 and TRBJ2-2, is EADIYQTPRYLVIGTGKKITLECSQTMGHDKMYWYQQDPGMELHLIHYSYGVNSTEKGDLSSESTVSRIRTEHFPLTLESARPSHTSQYLCASSGGPGSPGELFFGEGSRLTVL.

The V gene is TRBV27, the J gene TRBJ2-4; no clear D gene. Germline V gene lookup returns CDR1 MNHEY and CDR2 SMNVEV (reference sequence). The CDR3 runs 13 residues. Trimming stripped 4 bases from V and 5 bases from J, with 9 bases between. CDR3 in amino acids: CASSYNRENIQYF. CDR3 DNA sequence: TGTGCCAGCAGTTACAACCGGGAAAACATTCAGTACTTC.

The V call is TRBV6-1, the J call TRBJ2-1; unclear D gene. This CDR3 is built from 13 residues. Deletions cut 8 bases from V and 3 bases from J, with 11 bases between. Germline V gene data show CDR1 as MNHNS and CDR2 as SASEGT. CDR3 in DNA: TGTGCCAGCTTACCTTGGGACTACAATGAGCAGTTCTTC. Protein product: CASLPWDYNEQFF.

The chain uses TRBV27 and TRBJ2-5, with D tentatively TRBD2 (6 bases). Per the germline V gene, CDR1 is MNHEY and CDR2 is SMNVEV (reference sequence). The CDR3 spans 15 residues. Trimming stripped 6 bases from V and 4 bases from J, with 18 bases between. The CDR3 DNA is TGTGCCAGCAGCTTACGGACGGGAGCTTCAGAGACCCAGTACTTC. Amino acid sequence: CASSLRTGASETQYF.

This clone was observed a single time. This chain uses TRBV29-1 with TRBJ1-2, with D unclear. V was clipped by 3 bases and J by 2 bases, with 7 bases between them. The CDR3 is made up of 12 amino acids. The germline V gene encodes CDR1 SQVTM and CDR2 ANQGSEA. CDR3 DNA: TGCAGCGTTGAGTGGGAGAACTATGGCTACACCTTC. Amino acids: CSVEWENYGYTF. The complete variable domain, with remaining parts taken from reference TRBV29-1 and TRBJ1-2, reads SAVISQKPSRDICQRGTSLTIQCQVDSQVTMMFWYRQQPGQSLTLIATANQGSEATYESGFVIDKFPISRPNLTFSTLTVSNMSPEDSSIYLCSVEWENYGYTFGSGTRLTVV.

The genes are TRBV19 and TRBJ1-4, with a weak D call TRBD1 (6 bases). Germline loops: CDR1 LNHDA, CDR2 SQIVND (reference sequence). Deletions cut 4 bases from V and 0 bases from J, with 33 bases between. The CDR3 spans 23 residues. DNA of the CDR3: TGTGCCAGTAGTACCCGACAGGAGAGTTTAAACCTACTGGGGGGAACAACTAATGAAAAACTGTTTTTT. Translation gives CASSTRQESLNLLGGTTNEKLFF.

This clone was found a few times. V and J are TRBV5-6 and TRBJ1-1; D is possibly TRBD1 (6 bases). Germline V lookup: CDR1 SGHDT, CDR2 YYEEEE. The CDR3 contains 14 residues. Trimming left V 4 bases short and J 1 base short, with 11 bases between. Written as DNA, the CDR3 is TGTGCCAGCAGCGGGTGGGACACGAACACTGAAGCTTTCTTT. As protein: CASSGWDTNTEAFF.

V gene TRBV7-9 combines with J gene TRBJ2-3, with TRBD2 as a possible D gene (5 bases). This CDR3 has 16 amino acids. Trimming took 2 bases from V and 2 from J, leaving 14 bases between them. Germline V gives CDR1 SEHNR, CDR2 FQNEAQ (reference sequence). CDR3 protein: CASSLLPSSNTDTQYF. The CDR3 DNA sequence: TGTGCCAGCAGCTTACTTCCTAGCTCTAACACAGATACGCAGTATTTT.

This sequence joins TRBV27 and TRBJ2-7, with D perhaps being TRBD1 or TRBD2 (5 bases each). The CDR3 length is 15 residues. Per the germline V gene, CDR1 is MNHEY and CDR2 is SMNVEV (reference sequence). V shed 3 bases and J shed 2 bases, with 14 bases lying between them. The CDR3 loop reads CASSFGTDPTYEQYF. CDR3 DNA sequence: TGTGCCAGCAGTTTCGGGACGGACCCCACCTACGAGCAGTACTTC.

The chain carries TRBV5-6 and TRBJ2-2, with D possibly being TRBD2 (5 bases). Trimming removed 0 bases from V and 6 bases from J, with 9 bases in between. Germline CDR1 and CDR2: SGHDT and YYEEEE. This CDR3 is 14 amino acids long. CDR3 sequence: CASSLGGGPGELFF. The CDR3 DNA sequence: TGTGCCAGCAGCTTGGGTGGCGGGCCCGGGGAGCTGTTTTTT.

Comments on this clone: Other nucleotide sequences from this sample produce the same CDR3. V usage is TRBV5-1 and J usage is TRBJ2-1, with a weak D call TRBD2 (6 bases). Per the germline V gene, CDR1 is SGHRS and CDR2 is YFSETQ. This CDR3 is 15 amino acids long. Trimming took 0 bases from V and 1 from J, leaving 8 bases between them. CDR3 sequence reads: CASSLGGRSYNEQFF. CDR3 DNA: TGCGCCAGCAGCTTGGGTGGGAGGTCCTACAATGAGCAGTTCTTC.

The J gene is TRBJ2-1, the V gene TRBV10-3; 9 bases agree with TRBD1. Germline V gene sequence: CDR1 ENHRY, CDR2 SYGVKD. V was clipped by 11 bases and J by 9 bases; unmatched bases: 20. This CDR3 is 16 amino acids long. CDR3 bases: TGTGCCTCCCGGACAGGGGTTTTAGCCGGCGGGGGTGAGCAGTTCTTC. It codes for CASRTGVLAGGGEQFF.